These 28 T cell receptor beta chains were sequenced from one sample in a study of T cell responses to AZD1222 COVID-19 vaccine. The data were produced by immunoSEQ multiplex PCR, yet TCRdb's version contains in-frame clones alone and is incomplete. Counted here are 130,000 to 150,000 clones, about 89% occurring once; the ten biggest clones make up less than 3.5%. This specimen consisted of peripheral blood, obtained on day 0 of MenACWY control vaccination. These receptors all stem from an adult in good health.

CDR3 DNA sequence: TGTGCCACCCGGGACCCCTTTGTTAATTCACCCCTCCACTTT. It specifies CATRDPFVNSPLHF. The gene calls are TRBV10-3 and TRBJ1-6; tentatively, D is TRBD1 (5 bases). Germline assignment: CDR1 ENHRY and CDR2 SYGVKD. The CDR3 has 14 residues. The germline V and J ends were trimmed by 10 bases and 6 bases, with 16 bases remaining between them.

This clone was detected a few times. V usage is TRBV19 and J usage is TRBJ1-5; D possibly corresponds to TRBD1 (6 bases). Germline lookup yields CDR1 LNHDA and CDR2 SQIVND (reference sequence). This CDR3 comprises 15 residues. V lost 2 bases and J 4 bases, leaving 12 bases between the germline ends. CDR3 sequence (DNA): TGTGCCAGTAGTATAAAGGACAGACCAAATCAGCCCCAGCATTTT. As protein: CASSIKDRPNQPQHF.

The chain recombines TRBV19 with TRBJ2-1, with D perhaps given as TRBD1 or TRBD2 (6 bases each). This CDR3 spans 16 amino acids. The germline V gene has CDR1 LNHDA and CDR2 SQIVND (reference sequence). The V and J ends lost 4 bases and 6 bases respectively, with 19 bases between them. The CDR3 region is CASSKSTGQTSNEQFF. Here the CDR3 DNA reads TGTGCCAGTAGTAAATCGACAGGACAGACTAGCAATGAGCAGTTCTTC. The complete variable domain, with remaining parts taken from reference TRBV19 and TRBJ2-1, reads DGGITQSPKYLFRKEGQNVTLSCEQNLNHDAMYWYRQDPGQGLRLIYYSQIVNDFQKGDIAEGYSVSREKKESFPLTVTSAQKNPTAFYLCASSKSTGQTSNEQFFGPGTRLTVL.

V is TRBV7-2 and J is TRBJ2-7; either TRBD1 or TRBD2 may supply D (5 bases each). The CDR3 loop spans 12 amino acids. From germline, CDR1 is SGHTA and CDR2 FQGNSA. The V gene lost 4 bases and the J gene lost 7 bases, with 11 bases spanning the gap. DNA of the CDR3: TGTGCCAGCAGCTCCGGGGCCGGGGAGCAGTACTTC. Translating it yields CASSSGAGEQYF.

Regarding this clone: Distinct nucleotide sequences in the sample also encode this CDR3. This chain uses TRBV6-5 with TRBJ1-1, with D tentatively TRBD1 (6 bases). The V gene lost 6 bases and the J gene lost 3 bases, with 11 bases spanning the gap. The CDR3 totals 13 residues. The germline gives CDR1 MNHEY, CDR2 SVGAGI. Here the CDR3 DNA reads TGTGCCAGCAGCCCAAGGGGGGACACTGAAGCTTTCTTT. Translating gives CASSPRGDTEAFF.

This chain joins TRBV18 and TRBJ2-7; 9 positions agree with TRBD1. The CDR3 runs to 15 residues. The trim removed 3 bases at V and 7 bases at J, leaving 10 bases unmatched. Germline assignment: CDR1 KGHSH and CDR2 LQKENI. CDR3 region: CASSPAGQGLGEQYF. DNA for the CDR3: TGTGCCAGCTCACCCGCAGGACAGGGGTTAGGTGAGCAGTACTTC.

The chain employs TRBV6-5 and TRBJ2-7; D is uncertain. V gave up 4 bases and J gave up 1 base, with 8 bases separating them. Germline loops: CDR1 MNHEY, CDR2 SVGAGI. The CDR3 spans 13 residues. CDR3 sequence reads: CASSLGRSYEQYF. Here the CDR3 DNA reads TGTGCCAGCAGTTTGGGCCGATCCTACGAGCAGTACTTC.

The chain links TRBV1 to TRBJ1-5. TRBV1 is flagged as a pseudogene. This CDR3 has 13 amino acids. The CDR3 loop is CTSTGWWVQPQHF. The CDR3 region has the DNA TGCACCAGCACCGGTTGGTGGGTTCAGCCCCAGCATTTT.

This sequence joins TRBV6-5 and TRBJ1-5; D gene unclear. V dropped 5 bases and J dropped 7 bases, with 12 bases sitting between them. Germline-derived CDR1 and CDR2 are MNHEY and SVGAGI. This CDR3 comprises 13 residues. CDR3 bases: TGTGCCAGCAGTCCCCCGGGCGGGCAGCCCCAGCATTTT. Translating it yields CASSPPGGQPQHF.

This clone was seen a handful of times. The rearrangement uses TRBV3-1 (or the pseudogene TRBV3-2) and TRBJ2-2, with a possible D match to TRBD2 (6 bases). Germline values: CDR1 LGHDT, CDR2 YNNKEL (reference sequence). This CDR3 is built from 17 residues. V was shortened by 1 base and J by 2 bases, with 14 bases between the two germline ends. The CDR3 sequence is CASSQGLLGGNTGELFF. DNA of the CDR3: TGTGCCAGCAGCCAAGGGCTGTTGGGAGGCAACACCGGGGAGCTGTTTTTT.

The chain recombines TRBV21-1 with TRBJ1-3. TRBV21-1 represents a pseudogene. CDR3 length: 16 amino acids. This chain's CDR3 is CASSLHLSPSGNTIYF. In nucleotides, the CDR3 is TGTGCCAGCAGCCTACACCTAAGCCCCTCTGGAAACACCATATATTTT.

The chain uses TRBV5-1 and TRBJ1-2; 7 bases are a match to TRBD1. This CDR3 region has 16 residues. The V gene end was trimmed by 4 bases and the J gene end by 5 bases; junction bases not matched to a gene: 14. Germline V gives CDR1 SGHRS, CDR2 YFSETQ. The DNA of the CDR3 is TGCGCCAGCAGCCTGCTGGGACAGACCTTTTTTTATGGCTACACCTTC. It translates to CASSLLGQTFFYGYTF.

The CDR3 sequence is CASSSLAGVLYEQYF. CDR3 DNA sequence: TGTGCCAGCAGCTCTTTGGCGGGAGTCCTCTACGAGCAGTACTTC. The rearrangement links TRBV11-2 to TRBJ2-7, with 7 bases that match TRBD2. The CDR3 spans 15 residues. CDR1 and CDR2 (germline): SGHAT, FQNNGV. The ends lost 4 bases at V and 3 bases at J; junction bases unmatched: 9.

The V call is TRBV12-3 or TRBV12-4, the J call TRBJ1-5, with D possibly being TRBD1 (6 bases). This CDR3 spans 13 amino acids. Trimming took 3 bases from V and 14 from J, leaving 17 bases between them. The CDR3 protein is CASSFRRGSLEHF. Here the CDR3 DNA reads TGTGCCAGCAGTTTTAGGAGGGGGAGTCTTGAGCATTTT.

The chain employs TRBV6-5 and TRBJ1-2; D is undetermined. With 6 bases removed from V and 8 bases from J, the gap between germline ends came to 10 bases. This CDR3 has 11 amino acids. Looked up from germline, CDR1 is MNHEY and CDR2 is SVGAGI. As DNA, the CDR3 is TGTGCCAGCAGGATGATGGGCGGCTACACCTTC. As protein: CASRMMGGYTF.

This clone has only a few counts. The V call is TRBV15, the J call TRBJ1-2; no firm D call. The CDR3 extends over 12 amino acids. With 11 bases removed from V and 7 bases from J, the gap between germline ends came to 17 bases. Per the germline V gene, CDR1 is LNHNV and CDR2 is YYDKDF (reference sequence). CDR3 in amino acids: CAPRERVGGYTF. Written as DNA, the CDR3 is TGTGCCCCGAGGGAACGGGTTGGTGGCTACACCTTC.

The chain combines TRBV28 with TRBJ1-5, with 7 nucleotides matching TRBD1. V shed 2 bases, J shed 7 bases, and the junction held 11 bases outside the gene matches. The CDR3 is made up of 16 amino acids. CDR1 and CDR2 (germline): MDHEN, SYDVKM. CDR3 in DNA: TGTGCCAGCAGTTTAGGGGGCAGGGGGGCAGGGCAGCCCCAGCATTTT. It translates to CASSLGGRGAGQPQHF.

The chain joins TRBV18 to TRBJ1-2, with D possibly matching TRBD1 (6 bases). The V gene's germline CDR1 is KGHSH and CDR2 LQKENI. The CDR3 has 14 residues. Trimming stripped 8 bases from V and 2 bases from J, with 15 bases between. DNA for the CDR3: TGTGCCAGCCGACGACAGGACGGCAACTATGGCTACACCTTC. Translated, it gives CASRRQDGNYGYTF.

The CDR3 region has the DNA TGCGCCAGCAGCTTGGCAGGAGGGTCGGGCACTGAAGCTTTCTTT. It translates to CASSLAGGSGTEAFF. This rearrangement joins TRBV5-1 to TRBJ1-1; no clear D. Germline loops: CDR1 SGHRS, CDR2 YFSETQ. This CDR3 is 15 amino acids long. Trimming shortened V by 0 bases and J by 4 bases, and 13 bases separated the two germline ends.

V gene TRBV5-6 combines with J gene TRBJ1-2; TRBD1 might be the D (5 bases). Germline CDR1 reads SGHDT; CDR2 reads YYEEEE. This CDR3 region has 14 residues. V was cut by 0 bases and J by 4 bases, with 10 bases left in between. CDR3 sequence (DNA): TGTGCCAGCAGCTTGGCCGGGGACGGCTATGGCTACACCTTC. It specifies CASSLAGDGYGYTF.

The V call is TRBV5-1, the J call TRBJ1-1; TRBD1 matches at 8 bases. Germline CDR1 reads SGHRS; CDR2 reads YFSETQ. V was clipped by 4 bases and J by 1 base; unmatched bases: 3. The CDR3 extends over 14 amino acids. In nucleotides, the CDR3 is TGCGCCAGCAGCGGAGGACAGGGGAACACTGAAGCTTTCTTT. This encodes CASSGGQGNTEAFF.

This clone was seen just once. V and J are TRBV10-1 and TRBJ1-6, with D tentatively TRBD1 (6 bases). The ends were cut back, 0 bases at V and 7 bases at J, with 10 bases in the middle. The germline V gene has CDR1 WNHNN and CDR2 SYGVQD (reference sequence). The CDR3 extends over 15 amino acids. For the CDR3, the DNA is TGCGCCAGCAGTGAGTCGGCAGGGGAGAATTCACCCCTCCACTTT. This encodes CASSESAGENSPLHF.

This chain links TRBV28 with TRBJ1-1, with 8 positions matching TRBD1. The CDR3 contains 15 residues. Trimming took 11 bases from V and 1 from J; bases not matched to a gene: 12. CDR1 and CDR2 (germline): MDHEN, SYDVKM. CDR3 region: CASQGVTLSNTEAFF. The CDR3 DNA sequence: TGTGCCTCACAGGGGGTCACCCTCTCGAACACTGAAGCTTTCTTT.

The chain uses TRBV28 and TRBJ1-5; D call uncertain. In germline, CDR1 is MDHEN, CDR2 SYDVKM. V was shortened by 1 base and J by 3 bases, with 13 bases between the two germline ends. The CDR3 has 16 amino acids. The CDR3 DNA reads TGTGCCAGCAGTTTATTGCCGGCCGGGCACAATCAGCCCCAGCATTTT. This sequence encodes CASSLLPAGHNQPQHF. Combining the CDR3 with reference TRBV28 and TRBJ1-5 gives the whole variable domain DVKVTQSSRYLVKRTGEKVFLECVQDMDHENMFWYRQDPGLGLRLIYFSYDVKMKEKGDIPEGYSVSREKKERFSLILESASTNQTSMYLCASSLLPAGHNQPQHFGDGTRLSIL.

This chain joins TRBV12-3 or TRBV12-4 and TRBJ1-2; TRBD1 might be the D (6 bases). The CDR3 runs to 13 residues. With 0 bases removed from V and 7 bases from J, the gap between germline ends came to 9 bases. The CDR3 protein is CASSLAGGGGYTF. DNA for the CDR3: TGTGCCAGCAGTTTAGCAGGGGGAGGTGGCTACACCTTC.

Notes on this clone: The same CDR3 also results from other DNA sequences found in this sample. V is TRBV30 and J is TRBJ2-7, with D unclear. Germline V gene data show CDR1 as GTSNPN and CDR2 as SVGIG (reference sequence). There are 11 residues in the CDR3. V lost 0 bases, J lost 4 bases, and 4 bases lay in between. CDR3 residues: CAWSVRYEQYF. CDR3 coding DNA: TGTGCCTGGAGTGTAAGGTACGAGCAGTACTTC.

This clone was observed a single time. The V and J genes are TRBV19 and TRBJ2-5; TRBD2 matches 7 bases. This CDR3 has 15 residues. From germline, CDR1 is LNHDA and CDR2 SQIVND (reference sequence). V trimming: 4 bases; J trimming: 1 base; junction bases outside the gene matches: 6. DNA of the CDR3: TGTGCCAGTAGTAGTGGCGGGGGACTCCAAGAGACCCAGTACTTC. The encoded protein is CASSSGGGLQETQYF.

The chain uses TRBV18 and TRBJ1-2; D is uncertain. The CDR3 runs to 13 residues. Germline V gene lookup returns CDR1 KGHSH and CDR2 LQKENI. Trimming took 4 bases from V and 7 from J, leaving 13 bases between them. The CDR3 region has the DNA TGTGCCAGCTCACTCCCTCCGGGGTCTGGCTACACCTTC. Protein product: CASSLPPGSGYTF.